This T cell receptor beta chain was retrieved from a study of monozygotic twins with inflammatory bowel disease. No DNA is given; TCRdb re-called the 5' RACE reads and lists each CDR3 protein once. Its listing shows approximately 100,000 distinct CDR3 sequences. CDR3 length equals 14 residues. Per germline, CDR1 SGHRS and CDR2 YFSETQ. The source is a human donor with ulcerative colitis or Crohn's disease, or a healthy co-twin of an affected twin (not recorded which). The V and J genes are TRBV5-1 and TRBJ2-2. The specimen was blood. This chain's CDR3 is CASSRQGDTGELFF.